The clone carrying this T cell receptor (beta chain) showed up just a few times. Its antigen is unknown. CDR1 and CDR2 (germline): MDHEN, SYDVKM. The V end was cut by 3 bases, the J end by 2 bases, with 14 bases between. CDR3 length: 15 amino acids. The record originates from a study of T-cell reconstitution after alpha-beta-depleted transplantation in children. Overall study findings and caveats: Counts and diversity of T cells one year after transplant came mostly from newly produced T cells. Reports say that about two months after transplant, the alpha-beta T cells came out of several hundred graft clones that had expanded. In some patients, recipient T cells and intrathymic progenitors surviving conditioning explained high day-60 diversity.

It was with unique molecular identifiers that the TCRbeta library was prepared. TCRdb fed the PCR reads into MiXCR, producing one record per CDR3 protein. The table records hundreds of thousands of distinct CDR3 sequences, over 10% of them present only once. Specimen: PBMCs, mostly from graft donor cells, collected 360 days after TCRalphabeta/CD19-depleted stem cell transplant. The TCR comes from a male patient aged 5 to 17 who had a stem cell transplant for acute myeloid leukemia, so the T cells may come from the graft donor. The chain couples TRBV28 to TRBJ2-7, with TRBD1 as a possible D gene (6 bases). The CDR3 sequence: CASSFEAGVPYEQYF. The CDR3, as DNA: TGTGCCAGCAGTTTTGAGGCAGGGGTACCCTACGAGCAGTACTTC.